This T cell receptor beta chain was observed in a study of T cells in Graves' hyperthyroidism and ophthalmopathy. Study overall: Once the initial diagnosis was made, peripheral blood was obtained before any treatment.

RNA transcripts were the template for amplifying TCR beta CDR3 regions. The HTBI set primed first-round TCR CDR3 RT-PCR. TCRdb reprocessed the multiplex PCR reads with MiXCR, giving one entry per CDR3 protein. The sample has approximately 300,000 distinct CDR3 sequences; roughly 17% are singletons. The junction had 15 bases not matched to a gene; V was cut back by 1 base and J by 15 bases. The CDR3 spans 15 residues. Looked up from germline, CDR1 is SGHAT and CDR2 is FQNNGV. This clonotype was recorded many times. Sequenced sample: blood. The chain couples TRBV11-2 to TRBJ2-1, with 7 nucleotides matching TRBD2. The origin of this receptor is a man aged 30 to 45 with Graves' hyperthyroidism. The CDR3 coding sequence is TGTGCCAGCAGCTTAGGGGAACTCGGACTAGAGTATCTGTTCTTC. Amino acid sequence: CASSLGELGLEYLFF.